This TCR beta chain was obtained from a study of cytomegalovirus exposure and HLA in healthy donors. Broader study findings: Most TCR sequences were seen very rarely across donors, but some public TCRs occurred in many.

The PCR made use of 60 Vbeta and 13 Jbeta primers. In the original workflow: Counted up in a later analysis, unique TCR beta chains came to some 75 million, with around 12 million shared. Libraries were prepared by immunoSEQ multiplex PCR; TCRdb keeps only in-frame clonotypes and omits some of them. V and J calls and clone size come straight from that table; D and trimming were deduced from the DNA. Of 150,000 to 200,000 clones listed, roughly two thirds were seen once; the top ten hold around 4.3%. CDR1 is GTSNPN and CDR2 is SVGIG in the germline V gene (reference sequence). V was clipped by 5 bases and J by 5 bases; unmatched bases: 1. The CDR3 sequence is 12 residues long. A remark on this clone: Its target is not known.

This sequence originates from a young woman in good health and CMV-seropositive. This chain connects TRBV30 to TRBJ2-1, with 9 bases fitting TRBD2. The sequenced sample consisted of PBMCs. In DNA form, the CDR3 reads TGTGCCTGGGCGGGAGGGGACAATGAGCAGTTCTTC. This sequence encodes CAWAGGDNEQFF.